Each of the 5 T cell receptor beta chains below was sequenced from the same sample in a study of blood T cell repertoires in COVID-19. Clones were sequenced by immunoSEQ multiplex PCR, and TCRdb holds only the in-frame ones, with some missing. The table includes fewer than 500,000 clones, 70% to 90% detected once. The sequenced sample was PBMCs or T cells enriched from blood (not recorded which). These receptors were collected from a young woman with acute COVID-19.

The chain couples TRBV15 to TRBJ1-5, with no clear D. CDR1 and CDR2 (germline): LNHNV, YYDKDF (reference sequence). This CDR3 contains 18 residues. V was clipped by 0 bases and J by 1 base, with 16 bases between them. The CDR3 sequence: CATSRDALRQESNQPQHF. The CDR3 nucleotides read TGTGCCACCAGCAGAGATGCGTTGAGGCAAGAGAGCAATCAGCCCCAGCATTTT.

The genes are TRBV5-1 and TRBJ2-7; 8 positions match TRBD1. Germline V gene sequence: CDR1 SGHRS, CDR2 YFSETQ. The CDR3 extends over 15 amino acids. J gave up 4 bases and V 3 bases, and 9 bases lay outside the gene matches. The CDR3 DNA reads as TGCGCCAGCAGCTACCGGGACAGGAGGGCGTACGAGCAGTACTTC. The encoded protein is CASSYRDRRAYEQYF.

The chain links TRBV15 to TRBJ1-1, with 7 bases matching TRBD1. CDR1 and CDR2 from the germline V gene are LNHNV and YYDKDF (reference sequence). V gave up 1 base and J gave up 1 base; unmatched junction bases: 3. This CDR3 is built from 15 residues. CDR3 sequence (DNA): TGTGCCACCAGCAGAGGGGGGACAGCGAACACTGAAGCTTTCTTT. This sequence encodes CATSRGGTANTEAFF. The variable domain in full, completed from reference TRBV15 and TRBJ1-1, reads DAMVIQNPRYQVTQFGKPVTLSCSQTLNHNVMYWYQQKSSQAPKLLFHYYDKDFNNEADTPDNFQSRRPNTSFCFLDIRSPGLGDTAMYLCATSRGGTANTEAFFGQGTRLTVV.

The chain is built from TRBV2 and TRBJ1-1; 7 positions match TRBD1. Per germline, CDR1 SNHLY and CDR2 FYNNEI. This CDR3 contains 13 residues. Losses at the gene ends were 4 bases for V and 7 bases for J; bases not matched to a gene: 6. The CDR3: CASSGTGTVEAFF. CDR3 sequence (DNA): TGTGCCAGCAGTGGGACGGGGACAGTTGAAGCTTTCTTT.

This clone occurred once. The sample holds other DNA sequences that translate to the same CDR3. The chain has TRBV27 and TRBJ2-7; no reliable D call. Germline assignment: CDR1 MNHEY and CDR2 SMNVEV (reference sequence). The length of the CDR3 is 11 residues. Trimming stripped 4 bases from V and 3 bases from J, with 4 bases between. CDR3 loop: CASSSLYEQYF. The CDR3 DNA reads as TGTGCCAGCAGTTCTCTCTACGAGCAGTACTTC.